This T cell receptor (beta chain) was recovered during a study of T-cell memory formation after mild COVID-19. Findings and caveats of the study: The pre-infection memory compartment contained some responding clones, suggesting cross-reactive memory joined. Specificity for SARS-CoV-2 was not confirmed among the second-wave clones peaking on day 37.

Remarks on this clonotype: The antigen remains undetermined.

The CDR3 has 15 amino acids. Germline-derived CDR1 and CDR2 are MGHRA and YSYEKL. V trimming: 2 bases; J trimming: 6 bases; junction bases outside the gene matches: 8. TCRdb processed the 5' RACE reads anew with MiXCR; each CDR3 protein has one entry. The sample consists of under 300,000 distinct CDR3 sequences, approximately 18% of them appearing once. The sample taken for sequencing was PBMCs or a T cell subset sorted from them (not recorded which). The rearrangement joins TRBV4-1 to TRBJ1-2; the match to TRBD1 covers 8 bases. The receptor's source is a man aged 18 to 29 who had mild COVID-19 (a few samples of this study predate the infection). Cell type and time point are not known. CDR3 residues: CASSQWTGRGDGYTF. CDR3 DNA sequence: TGCGCCAGCAGCCAATGGACAGGGAGAGGAGATGGCTACACCTTC.